This entry describes one T cell receptor beta chain. Its antigen is undetermined. The source of the sample is a study of blood T cells in healthy people across ages. Study background: About one barcoded beta molecule per two T cells was the capture yield of template switching.

Each sample provided at least 6 micrograms of extracted total RNA. Study-wide results and caveats: More naive CD4+ cells and higher diversity marked long-lived donors relative to aged donors.

For the second PCR, which ran for about 7 to 12 cycles, a sample-barcoded 5' primer and a J-beta primer mix were used. In TCRdb, the 5' RACE reads were re-called with MiXCR into one record per CDR3 protein. This table has about 1.6 million distinct CDR3 sequences, almost 35% appearing once. The sample comprised blood. This clonotype was sampled from a woman aged 30 to 39 in good health.

The DNA for the CDR3 is TGTGCCAGCAGCTTTAGTACAGCCAGTCGTTTCACAGATACGCAGTATTTT. It specifies CASSFSTASRFTDTQYF. The chain is built from TRBV7-9 and TRBJ2-3; D is uncertain. The germline V gene encodes CDR1 SEHNR and CDR2 FQNEAQ (reference sequence). V shed 3 bases and J shed 2 bases, with 18 bases lying between them. This CDR3 has 17 amino acids.